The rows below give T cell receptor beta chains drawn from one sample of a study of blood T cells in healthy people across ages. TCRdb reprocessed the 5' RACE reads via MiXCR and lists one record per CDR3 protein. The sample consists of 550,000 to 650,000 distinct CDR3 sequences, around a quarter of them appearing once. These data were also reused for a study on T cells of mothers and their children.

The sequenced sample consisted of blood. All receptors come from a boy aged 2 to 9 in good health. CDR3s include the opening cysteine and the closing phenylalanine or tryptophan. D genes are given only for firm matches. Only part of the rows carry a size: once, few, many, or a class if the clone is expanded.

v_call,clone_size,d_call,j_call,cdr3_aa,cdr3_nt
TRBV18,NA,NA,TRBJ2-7,CASSPGGIMINF,TGTGCCAGCTCACCAGGGGGGATCATGATAAATTTC
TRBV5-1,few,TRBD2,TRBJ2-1,CASSPWETSGSSYNEQFF,TGCGCCAGCAGCCCATGGGAGACTAGCGGAAGCTCCTACAATGAGCAGTTCTTC
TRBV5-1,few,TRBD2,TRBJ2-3,CASSLAYARAGVETDTQYF,TGCGCCAGCAGCTTGGCCTACGCGCGGGCGGGGGTGGAGACAGATACGCAGTATTTT
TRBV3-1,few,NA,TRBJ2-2,CASSQSVLNTGELFF,TGTGCCAGCAGCCAATCCGTGCTGAACACCGGGGAGCTGTTTTTT
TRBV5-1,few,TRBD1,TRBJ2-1,CASSSSATGFNEQFF,TGCGCCAGCAGCTCGTCTGCGACAGGGTTCAATGAGCAGTTCTTC
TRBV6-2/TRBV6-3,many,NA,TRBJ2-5,CASGRGETQYF,TGTGCCAGCGGTCGCGGGGAGACCCAGTACTTC
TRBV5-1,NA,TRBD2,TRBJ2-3,CASKLGLAGDTQYF,TGCGCCAGCAAACTGGGACTAGCGGGAGATACGCAGTATTTT
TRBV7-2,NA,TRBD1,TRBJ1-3,CASSASDRGNTIYF,TGTGCCAGCAGCGCTTCGGACAGGGGAAACACCATATATTTT
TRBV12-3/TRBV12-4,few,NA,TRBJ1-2,CANSLNREAAGYTF,TGTGCCAACAGTTTAAACAGGGAGGCTGCGGGCTACACCTTC
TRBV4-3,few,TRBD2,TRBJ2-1,CASSQDGGLAGGNEQFF,TGCGCCAGCAGCCAAGATGGAGGACTAGCGGGAGGGAATGAGCAGTTCTTC
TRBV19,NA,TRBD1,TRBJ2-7,CASSHGTAQLEQYF,TGTGCCAGTAGTCACGGGACAGCCCAGCTCGAGCAGTACTTC
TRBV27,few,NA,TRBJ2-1,CASSSRPLSSYNEQFF,TGTGCCAGCAGTTCGAGACCCCTCAGCTCCTACAATGAGCAGTTCTTC
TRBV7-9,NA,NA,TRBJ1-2,CASSSVTAGFHGYTF,TGTGCCAGCAGCTCAGTGACGGCAGGGTTCCATGGCTACACCTTC
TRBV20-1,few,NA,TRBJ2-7,CSARGRDGSYEQYF,TGCAGTGCTAGAGGCCGGGACGGCTCCTACGAGCAGTACTTC
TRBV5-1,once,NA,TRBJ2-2,CASSWPRGGHTGELFF,TGCGCCAGCAGCTGGCCTCGCGGGGGCCACACCGGGGAGCTGTTTTTT
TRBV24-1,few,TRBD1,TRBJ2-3,CATSDARQGAGDTQYF,TGTGCCACCAGTGATGCACGACAGGGGGCAGGGGATACGCAGTATTTT
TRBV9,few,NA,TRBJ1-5,CASSADGGNQPQHF,TGTGCCAGCAGCGCAGACGGGGGAAATCAGCCCCAGCATTTT
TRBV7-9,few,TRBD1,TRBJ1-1,CASSLSTGGTEAFF,TGTGCCAGCAGCTTGTCCACAGGGGGCACTGAAGCTTTCTTT
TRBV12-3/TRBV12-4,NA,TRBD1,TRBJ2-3,CASSLWTPGGGRTDTQYF,TGTGCCAGCAGTCTCTGGACGCCAGGGGGCGGGCGGACAGATACGCAGTATTTT
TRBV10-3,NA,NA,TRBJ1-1,CAISESDRGSAFF,TGTGCCATCAGCGAATCGGATAGGGGGTCGGCTTTCTTT
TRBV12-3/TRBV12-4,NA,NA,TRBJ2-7,CASSFGGPRGEQYF,TGTGCCAGCAGTTTCGGGGGGCCTCGCGGAGAGCAGTACTTC
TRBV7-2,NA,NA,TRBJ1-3,CASSPSAGANTIYF,TGTGCCAGCAGCCCAAGCGCGGGGGCCAACACCATATATTTT
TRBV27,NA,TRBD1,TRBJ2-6,CASSSGTGSPSGANVLTF,TGTGCCAGCAGTTCCGGGACAGGGAGCCCATCTGGGGCCAACGTCCTGACTTTC
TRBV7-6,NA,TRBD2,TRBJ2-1,CASSSWGLALNNEQFF,TGTGCCAGCAGCTCTTGGGGACTAGCGCTAAACAATGAGCAGTTCTTC
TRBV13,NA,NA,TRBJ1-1,CASSSPPWATEAFF,TGTGCCAGCAGCTCTCCTCCATGGGCCACTGAAGCTTTCTTT
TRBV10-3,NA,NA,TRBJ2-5,CAISPGTGGETQYF,TGTGCCATCAGTCCCGGAACCGGCGGGGAGACCCAGTACTTC
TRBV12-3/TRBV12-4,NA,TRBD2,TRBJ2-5,CASSFGTSGRAHETQYF,TGTGCCAGCAGTTTCGGGACTAGCGGGAGGGCCCACGAGACCCAGTACTTC
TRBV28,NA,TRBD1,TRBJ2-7,CASGDRDYEQYF,TGTGCCAGCGGGGACAGAGACTACGAGCAGTACTTC
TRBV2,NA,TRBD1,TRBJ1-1,CASEGAGVNTEAFF,TGTGCCAGCGAGGGGGCAGGGGTGAACACTGAAGCTTTCTTT
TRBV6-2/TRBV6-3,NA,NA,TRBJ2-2,CASKLTGNTGELFF,TGTGCCAGCAAATTGACAGGAAACACCGGGGAGCTGTTTTTT
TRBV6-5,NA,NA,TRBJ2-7,CASSYRSNEQYF,TGTGCCAGCAGTTACAGGTCCAACGAGCAGTACTTC
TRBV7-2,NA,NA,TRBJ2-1,CASSPWRGAGADEQFF,TGTGCCAGCAGCCCTTGGAGGGGGGCAGGGGCGGATGAGCAGTTCTTC
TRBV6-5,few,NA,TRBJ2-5,CASSRTDGETQYF,TGTGCCAGCAGTCGAACGGACGGAGAGACCCAGTACTTC
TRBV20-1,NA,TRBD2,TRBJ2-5,CSARAIAGPPWTQYF,TGCAGTGCTAGAGCCATAGCGGGTCCCCCGTGGACCCAGTACTTC
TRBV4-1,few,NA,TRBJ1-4,CASSQESTGISNEKLFF,TGCGCCAGCAGCCAAGAAAGCACAGGCATCAGTAATGAAAAACTGTTTTTT
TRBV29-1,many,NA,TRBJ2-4,CSVGGLAKNIQYF,TGCAGCGTTGGGGGGTTAGCCAAAAACATTCAGTACTTC
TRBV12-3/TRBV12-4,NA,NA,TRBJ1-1,CASSYRVENTEAFF,TGTGCCAGCAGTTATCGGGTGGAGAACACTGAAGCTTTCTTT
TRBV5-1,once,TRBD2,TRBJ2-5,CASSKLAGGPQETQYF,TGCGCCAGCAGCAAACTAGCGGGGGGGCCTCAAGAGACCCAGTACTTC
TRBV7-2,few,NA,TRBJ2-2,CASSTYTGELFF,TGTGCCAGCAGCACATACACCGGGGAGCTGTTTTTT
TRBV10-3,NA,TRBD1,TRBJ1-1,CAIRSRDRGDTEAFF,TGTGCCATCAGGTCCCGGGACAGGGGGGACACTGAAGCTTTCTTT
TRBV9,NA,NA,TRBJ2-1,CASSVEGQGPNEQFF,TGTGCCAGCAGCGTAGAAGGCCAGGGTCCGAATGAGCAGTTCTTC
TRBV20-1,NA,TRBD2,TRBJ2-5,CSARPAGLAGVRQETQYF,TGCAGTGCTCGGCCCGCAGGGCTAGCGGGAGTGCGCCAAGAGACCCAGTACTTC
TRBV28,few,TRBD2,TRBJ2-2,CASSLIGGYTGELFF,TGTGCCAGCAGTTTAATCGGGGGGTATACCGGGGAGCTGTTTTTT
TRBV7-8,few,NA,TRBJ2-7,CASSSGHTHEQYF,TGTGCCAGCAGCTCGGGGCACACCCACGAGCAGTACTTC
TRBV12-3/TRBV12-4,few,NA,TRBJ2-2,CASSFAGLGELFF,TGTGCCAGCAGTTTCGCGGGGTTGGGGGAGCTGTTTTTT
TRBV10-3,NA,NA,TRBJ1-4,CAISGDLAENLFF,TGTGCCATCAGTGGGGATTTAGCGGAAAACCTGTTTTTT
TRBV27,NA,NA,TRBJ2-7,CASRSFTGLERYEQYF,TGTGCCAGCAGGTCTTTTACGGGGTTGGAACGCTACGAGCAGTACTTC
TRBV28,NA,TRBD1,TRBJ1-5,CASSPTGSSNQPQHF,TGTGCCAGCAGCCCGACAGGGTCTAGCAATCAGCCCCAGCATTTT
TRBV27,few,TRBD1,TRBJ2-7,CASSPLRTSEGAYEQYF,TGTGCCAGCAGCCCCCTACGGACTTCAGAGGGGGCGTACGAGCAGTACTTC
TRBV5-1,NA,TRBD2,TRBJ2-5,CASQLAGAVETQYF,TGCGCCAGCCAACTAGCGGGAGCAGTAGAGACCCAGTACTTC
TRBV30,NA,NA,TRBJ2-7,CAWRGDNSYEQYF,TGTGCCTGGAGAGGGGACAATTCCTACGAGCAGTACTTC
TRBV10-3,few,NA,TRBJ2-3,CAISESRTSGDTQYF,TGTGCCATCAGTGAGTCAAGGACTTCTGGAGATACGCAGTATTTT